This is a list of T cell receptor beta chains from one sample in a study of T cell responses to AZD1222 COVID-19 vaccine. Only in-frame clones appear in the TCRdb table, and some are missing; sequencing was by immunoSEQ multiplex PCR. The sample yields over 65,000 clones, roughly nine tenths seen once. The sample consisted of peripheral blood, taken on day 0 of AZD1222 vaccination. The receptor source for this set is an adult in good health. Both conserved end residues are part of each CDR3. The D gene is left open where the match is weak.

CDR3: CASSLSGVLSGNTIYF
D: NA
J: TRBJ1-3
V: TRBV27
length: 16

CDR3: CASRSTSVGTDTQYF
D: TRBD2
J: TRBJ2-3
V: TRBV6-5
length: 15

CDR3: CASSEWGVAYTDTQYF
D: NA
J: TRBJ2-3
V: TRBV10-1
length: 16

CDR3: CASSSSGNSPLHF
D: NA
J: TRBJ1-6
V: TRBV12-3/TRBV12-4
length: 13

CDR3: CASSLYPTNEKLFF
D: NA
J: TRBJ1-4
V: TRBV7-2
length: 14

CDR3: CASSVTETSWAFF
D: NA
J: TRBJ1-1
V: TRBV9
length: 13

CDR3: CASSQWAGAGQPQHF
D: NA
J: TRBJ1-5
V: TRBV16
length: 15

CDR3: CASSRGPANYGYTF
D: NA
J: TRBJ1-2
V: TRBV27
length: 14

CDR3: CASSLRGLGNQPQHF
D: NA
J: TRBJ1-5
V: TRBV7-8
length: 15

CDR3: CATSRVDSKPSNQPQHF
D: NA
J: TRBJ1-5
V: TRBV15
length: 17

CDR3: CASSPGQGAGNTIYF
D: TRBD1
J: TRBJ1-3
V: TRBV5-5
length: 15

CDR3: CASSPSLGAGTEAFF
D: NA
J: TRBJ1-1
V: TRBV14
length: 15

CDR3: CASSFTGTGASPLHF
D: TRBD1
J: TRBJ1-6
V: TRBV11-2
length: 15

CDR3: CASTPFRQGTNTEAFF
D: TRBD1
J: TRBJ1-1
V: TRBV5-1
length: 16

CDR3: CASSLNRGHQETQYF
D: TRBD1
J: TRBJ2-5
V: TRBV27
length: 15

CDR3: CASITLGRANYGYTF
D: NA
J: TRBJ1-2
V: TRBV6-5
length: 15

CDR3: CASSEQGADEKLFF
D: TRBD1
J: TRBJ1-4
V: TRBV19
length: 14

CDR3: CASSFSRGAYEQYF
D: TRBD2
J: TRBJ2-7
V: TRBV11-2
length: 14

CDR3: CAWSDSPDTQYF
D: NA
J: TRBJ2-3
V: TRBV30
length: 12

CDR3: CASSNRDSSYEQYF
D: TRBD1
J: TRBJ2-7
V: TRBV10-2
length: 14

CDR3: CASGASAGQPQHF
D: NA
J: TRBJ1-5
V: TRBV19
length: 13

CDR3: CASSIDATGGQPQHF
D: TRBD1
J: TRBJ1-5
V: TRBV19
length: 15